This T cell receptor beta chain was obtained from a study of CD8 T cells in Susac syndrome. V lost 3 bases, J lost 7 bases, and 5 bases stayed unmatched. CDR3 length equals 13 residues. Germline assignment: CDR1 SGDLS and CDR2 YYNGEE. Random hexamers were used to reverse transcribe an amount of roughly 0.45 to 1 ug RNA. In TCRdb, the immunoSEQ multiplex PCR reads were re-called with MiXCR into one record per CDR3 protein. The sample includes around 280,000 distinct CDR3 sequences, around 83% of them seen just once. The sample was CD8+ T cells from PBMCs. The clonotype was recovered from a human donor with multiple sclerosis. J is TRBJ1-2 and V is TRBV9, with 8 bases aligning to TRBD1. CDR3 sequence: CASSGRQGSGYTF. CDR3 bases: TGTGCCAGCAGCGGCCGACAGGGGTCTGGCTACACCTTC.